These T cell receptor beta chains were read from a single sample in a study of OX40 agonist ivuxolimab in advanced cancers. Repertoires were generated with immunoSEQ multiplex PCR, while TCRdb's copy carries only in-frame clones and drops some. The sample contains approximately 73,000 clones, approximately 90% of which appear only once. This material consisted of CD4+ or CD8+ T cells sorted from blood, taken in a trial of the OX40 agonist ivuxolimab. These receptors all stem from an adult with an advanced solid tumor such as melanoma, head and neck, liver or kidney cancer. Each CDR3 is given with its conserved first and last residue. Only some rows state a clone size, as once, few, many or a class for expanded clones.

len	v_gene	j_gene	abundance	CDR3aa
13	TRBV5-4	TRBJ1-1	-	CASSSTEDTEAFF
15	TRBV6-1	TRBJ1-6	-	CASSGQGYKNSPLHF
13	TRBV6-6	TRBJ2-1	-	CASSYSAYNEQFF
12	TRBV6-1	TRBJ1-6	-	CASKTVNSPLHF
15	TRBV7-2	TRBJ1-1	-	CASSLSQSMGTEAFF
12	TRBV30	TRBJ1-2	-	CAWTGGAYGYTF
15	TRBV9	TRBJ2-3	once	CASSPRQGATDTQYF
15	TRBV6-5	TRBJ1-2	-	CASSSTVVGGFGYTF
10	TRBV6-1	TRBJ2-7	-	CASSPDRGYF
17	TRBV9	TRBJ2-2	-	CASSVGLAGLHVGELFF
13	TRBV19	TRBJ1-1	-	CASSIRTNTEAFF
16	TRBV7-2	TRBJ1-2	-	CASSLYRQGTNYGYTF
13	TRBV5-1	TRBJ2-3	-	CASSLQGADTQYF
16	TRBV4-1	TRBJ2-7	-	CASSQGRARSSYEQYF
15	TRBV29-1	TRBJ2-5	-	CSAYLLMGDQETQYF
15	TRBV5-1	TRBJ2-1	few	CASSWGTGSYNEQFF
13	TRBV2	TRBJ1-5	-	CASCREKNQPQHF
15	TRBV27	TRBJ2-1	-	CASSLKASAYNEQFF
15	TRBV2	TRBJ1-1	-	CASTPQGSWNTEAFF
15	TRBV4-1	TRBJ2-1	-	CASSQGRGSYNEQFF
17	TRBV5-5	TRBJ2-3	few	CASSLFSGGVSTDTQYF
18	TRBV19	TRBJ1-4	-	CASRLTHINRGGQWLLFF
17	TRBV18	TRBJ1-2	once	CASSPNFSGAKNYGYTF
13	TRBV30	TRBJ2-1	-	CAWSVSDGDKQFF
15	TRBV14	TRBJ2-1	-	CASSQGLAGYNEQFF
16	TRBV5-1	TRBJ2-3	-	CASSFASGGNPWTQYF
14	TRBV7-3	TRBJ1-2	-	CASSPQGGRYGYTF
14	TRBV27	TRBJ1-3	few	CASSTDREGNTIYF
14	TRBV2	TRBJ2-5	-	CASSFQGLQETQYF
13	TRBV11-2	TRBJ1-1	once	CASSLDRATEAFF
15	TRBV11-2	TRBJ1-4	-	CASSLAFWGNEKLFF
13	TRBV6-5	TRBJ2-7	-	CASSYSRSSGQYF
14	TRBV5-1	TRBJ1-4	-	CASSWTGDREKLFF
17	TRBV15	TRBJ2-5	few	CATSRGPPGGAQETQYF
14	TRBV19	-	-	CASSIGRGGYEQYF
17	TRBV28	TRBJ1-5	-	CASVYSGLFSGNQPQHF
14	TRBV28	TRBJ2-7	-	CASTLGADQYEQYF
14	TRBV19	TRBJ1-5	-	CASSEQGVGQPQHF
14	TRBV9	TRBJ2-2	-	CASSGRSNTGELFF
14	TRBV6-4	TRBJ2-1	-	CASRQGVGLNEQFF
15	TRBV6-6	TRBJ1-1	-	CASSYSGQGNTEAFF
15	TRBV11-2	TRBJ2-1	-	CASNGRGGDYNEQFF
13	TRBV28	TRBJ1-6	-	CASSFRGISPLHF
13	TRBV7-9	TRBJ1-5	few	CASSHGPDQPQHF
15	TRBV4-1	TRBJ1-2	-	CASSQERQGARGYTF
15	TRBV9	TRBJ1-2	once	CASSPSDRVGYGYTF
15	TRBV2	TRBJ1-6	-	CASRTTIGENSPLHF
17	TRBV19	TRBJ2-3	-	CASSIRTSGGSTDTQYF
15	TRBV5-4	TRBJ2-3	-	CASSLGDRGTDTQYF
13	TRBV18	TRBJ2-7	-	CASSPDRAGEQYF
16	TRBV6-6	TRBJ2-1	-	CASREYTGGTYNEQFF